What follows are 6 T cell receptor beta chains derived from one specimen sequenced in a study of CD8 T cells in ankylosing spondylitis. TCRdb reanalysed the 5' RACE reads using MiXCR and keeps one entry per CDR3 protein. The repertoire holds fewer than 250,000 distinct CDR3 sequences, with 10% as singletons. Sequencing input: blood, either unsorted or a sorted T cell fraction (not recorded which). The source is a male donor with ankylosing spondylitis or in good health (not recorded which).

This clonotype showed up many times. The chain links TRBV20-1 to TRBJ1-4; D perhaps matches TRBD1 (6 bases). The CDR3 length is 13 residues. In germline, CDR1 is DFQATT, CDR2 SNEGSKA (reference sequence). Between the trimmed V and J ends, which lost 5 bases and 5 bases, there was a span of 12 bases. The CDR3 coding sequence is TGCAGTGCTCCCGGACAGCTAAATGAAAAACTGTTTTTT. Encoded protein: CSAPGQLNEKLFF.

This clonotype was detected a few times. The chain recombines TRBV29-1 with TRBJ1-1, with a weak D call TRBD1 (5 bases). This CDR3 contains 13 residues. V gave up 5 bases and J gave up 0 bases, with 10 bases separating them. Germline V CDR1 and CDR2: SQVTM, ANQGSEA. CDR3 in amino acids: CSVRRELNTEAFF. CDR3 nucleotide sequence: TGCAGCGTTCGCAGGGAGCTGAACACTGAAGCTTTCTTT. Full variable domain (missing parts from reference TRBV29-1 and TRBJ1-1): SAVISQKPSRDICQRGTSLTIQCQVDSQVTMMFWYRQQPGQSLTLIATANQGSEATYESGFVIDKFPISRPNLTFSTLTVSNMSPEDSSIYLCSVRRELNTEAFFGQGTRLTVV.

This clonotype was observed a few times. The chain is built from TRBV5-1 and TRBJ2-1; D possibly matches TRBD1 or TRBD2 (5 bases each). CDR1 and CDR2 (germline): SGHRS, YFSETQ. The CDR3 spans 13 residues. V lost 7 bases and J lost 10, with 18 bases in between. In DNA, the CDR3 is TGCGCCAGCCGAGGGGCAGAGCGTGCCGAGCAGTTCTTC. It translates to CASRGAERAEQFF.

The V call is TRBV3-1, the J call TRBJ2-7; maybe TRBD1 (6 bases). This CDR3 has 15 residues. Germline V gene sequence: CDR1 LGHDT, CDR2 YNNKEL (reference sequence). The V gene lost 5 bases and the J gene lost 0 bases, with 14 bases spanning the gap. CDR3 DNA: TGTGCCAGCAGCGAAAGTTGGACAGCCTCCTACGAGCAGTACTTC. Its translation: CASSESWTASYEQYF.

This clonotype was counted ten times or more. The chain has TRBV7-2 and TRBJ2-7; D is uncertain. This CDR3 contains 13 residues. V was cut by 1 base and J by 3 bases, with 7 bases left in between. CDR1 is SGHTA, CDR2 FQGNSA, per germline. CDR3 DNA: TGTGCCAGCAGCTTAGAAGGGCTCTACGAGCAGTACTTC. Translated: CASSLEGLYEQYF.

This clonotype was seen repeatedly, ten times or more. This sequence joins TRBV2 and TRBJ1-5, with D tentatively TRBD1 (6 bases). The V gene lost 7 bases and the J gene lost 3 bases, with 10 bases spanning the gap. This CDR3 has 13 residues. Germline loops: CDR1 SNHLY, CDR2 FYNNEI. The CDR3 here is CASNWGLNQPQHF. The DNA of the CDR3 is TGTGCCAGCAATTGGGGGCTCAATCAGCCCCAGCATTTT.